These 5 T cell receptor beta chains share one sample of origin, sequenced in a study of blood T cell repertoires in COVID-19 (TCRdb year 2020). The method was the immunoSEQ multiplex PCR assay. The immuneACCESS repertoire file appears here via TCRdb, limited to in-frame rearrangements. These files lack a portion of the clones; in checked studies, under half of the deficit traces to unresolved V genes, and the cause of the others is not known. Here the sample has about 360,000 clones; 85% to 90% occur a single time. Of the sample, 2.5% to 3.5% is held by the ten largest clones. Sequencing was done on a sample of peripheral blood. These receptors were obtained from a human donor in a cohort sampled during active COVID-19.

V is TRBV5-6 and J is TRBJ2-7; TRBD2 aligns across 10 bases. The germline V gene has CDR1 SGHDT and CDR2 YYEEEE. Trimming at V came to 3 bases and at J to 5 bases, leaving 8 bases not matched to a gene. CDR3 length: 15 residues. The CDR3 loop is CASSSLGLAKHEQYF. The CDR3 DNA follows: TGTGCCAGCAGCTCCCTGGGACTAGCGAAGCACGAGCAGTACTTC.

CDR3 in DNA: TGCGCCAGCAGCCAGACAGACCCCGCGGCCGAGCAGTACTTC. This encodes CASSQTDPAAEQYF. The chain recombines TRBV5-1 with TRBJ2-7, with a tentative D call TRBD1 (5 bases). Germline loops: CDR1 SGHRS, CDR2 YFSETQ. The CDR3 sequence is 14 residues long. V lost 4 bases and J 6 bases, leaving 17 bases between the germline ends.

The genes are TRBV18 and TRBJ1-2, with D possibly TRBD1 on 5 matching bases. The germline V and J ends were trimmed by 2 bases and 2 bases, with 18 bases remaining between them. Germline CDR1 KGHSH, CDR2 LQKENI. This CDR3 has 17 residues. The CDR3 bases are TGTGCCAGCTCACCAGAGGCTGGCGGACACGAAAACTATGGCTACACCTTC. Encoded protein: CASSPEAGGHENYGYTF.

The chain is built from TRBV7-2 and TRBJ2-7; 11 positions match TRBD2. The CDR3 has 14 residues. Germline V gives CDR1 SGHTA, CDR2 FQGNSA. J gave up 3 bases and V 7 bases, and 5 bases lay outside the gene matches. The CDR3 DNA follows: TGTGCCAGCACCGTAGCGGGGGGGGTCTACGAGCAGTACTTC. Protein: CASTVAGGVYEQYF. Complete variable domain (other parts from reference TRBV7-2 and TRBJ2-7): GAGVSQSPSNKVTEKGKDVELRCDPISGHTALYWYRQSLGQGLEFLIYFQGNSAPDKSGLPSDRFSAERTGGSVSTLTIQRTQQEDSAVYLCASTVAGGVYEQYFGPGTRLTVT.

The rearrangement joins TRBV28 to TRBJ1-2, with D unclear. Trimming stripped 6 bases from V and 4 bases from J, with 18 bases between. This CDR3 region has 15 residues. The germline gives CDR1 MDHEN, CDR2 SYDVKM. The CDR3 loop is CASSKSNEGLYGYTF. The DNA for the CDR3 is TGTGCCAGCAGCAAATCCAATGAAGGACTCTATGGCTACACCTTC.